The 26 T cell receptor beta chains below all came from one sample that was sequenced in a study of T-cell reconstitution after alpha-beta-depleted transplantation in children. As it was prepared, the TCRbeta library received unique molecular identifiers. MiXCR, applied by TCRdb to the PCR reads, yields one record per CDR3 protein. The data hold about 200,000 distinct CDR3 sequences, with more than 15% observed a single time. The sample was PBMCs, mostly from graft donor cells, taken 360 days after TCRalphabeta/CD19-depleted stem cell transplant. Receptors originate from a male patient aged 2 to 10 who had a stem cell transplant for acute lymphoblastic leukemia, so the T cells may come from the graft donor.

This chain connects TRBV4-3 to TRBJ2-2; 7 positions agree with TRBD2. V lost 1 base to trimming and J lost 6 bases; unmatched junction nucleotides: 11. Germline CDR1 and CDR2: LGHNA and YSLEER. CDR3 size: 17 residues. This CDR3 reads CASSQASVLGGAGELFF. Written as DNA, the CDR3 is TGCGCCAGCAGCCAAGCATCGGTCTTGGGGGGGGCCGGGGAGCTGTTTTTT.

About this clonotype itself: At one end, the junction sequence differs from germline, possibly due to a read error. V is TRBV2 and J is TRBJ2-1, with 11 nucleotides matching TRBD2. The length of the CDR3 is 18 residues. From germline, CDR1 is SNHLY and CDR2 FYNNEI. For the CDR3, the DNA is TGTACCAGCAGACTAAACCTTCTAGCGGGGGGCGGCCACAATGAGCAGTTCTTC. This translates into CTSRLNLLAGGGHNEQFF.

This clonotype was detected a few times. The rearrangement links TRBV24-1 to TRBJ2-1; D is ambiguous. V lost 4 bases to trimming and J lost 6 bases, with 9 bases between them. CDR1 is KGHDR and CDR2 is SFDVKD in the germline V gene. The CDR3 is 13 residues long. CDR3 sequence: CATSEGIANEQFF. Here the CDR3 DNA reads TGTGCCACCAGTGAGGGGATCGCCAATGAGCAGTTCTTC.

A note on this clonotype: One end of the junction varies from germline; a read error may be responsible. V and J are TRBV6-1 and TRBJ1-1; D unresolved. This CDR3 has 13 amino acids. Germline CDR1 is MNHNS and CDR2 is SASEGT. The CDR3 sequence is CAISQSMNTEAFF. DNA of the CDR3: TGTGCCATCAGTCAGAGTATGAACACTGAAGCTTTCTTT.

This clonotype was seen repeatedly, ten times or more. J is TRBJ1-1 and V is TRBV11-2, with D maybe TRBD1 (5 bases). The V end lost 6 bases, the J end lost 0 bases, and 11 bases lay between the germline ends. Per germline, CDR1 SGHAT and CDR2 FQNNGV. The CDR3 is 14 amino acids. This chain's CDR3 is CASSLYRLNTEAFF. DNA for the CDR3: TGTGCCAGCAGTTTATACAGGCTGAACACTGAAGCTTTCTTT.

The chain carries TRBV12-3 or TRBV12-4 and TRBJ2-7, with D uncertain. Deletions cut 3 bases from V and 1 base from J, with 13 bases between. This CDR3 is 15 amino acids long. The DNA for the CDR3 is TGTGCCAGCAGTTTGGGCATTGGGGATTCCTACGAGCAGTACTTC. This sequence encodes CASSLGIGDSYEQYF.

The rearrangement uses TRBV4-1 and TRBJ1-2; 12 nucleotides line up with TRBD1. Trimming cost V 4 bases and J 3 bases; bases outside gene matches: 3. Germline loops: CDR1 MGHRA, CDR2 YSYEKL. The CDR3 consists of 15 residues. CDR3 protein: CASSPGQGAYYGYTF. CDR3 DNA sequence: TGCGCCAGCAGCCCGGGACAGGGGGCGTACTATGGCTACACCTTC.

This clonotype appeared a few times. The chain recombines TRBV6-5 with TRBJ1-3; no firm D call. There are 16 residues in the CDR3. V was trimmed by 4 bases and J by 2 bases, leaving 15 bases between them. CDR1 is MNHEY, CDR2 SVGAGI, per germline. For the CDR3, the DNA is TGTGCCAGCAGTTTCTCCTCTAAATTAGCTGGAAACACCATATATTTT. It specifies CASSFSSKLAGNTIYF.

This clonotype was seen more than once but under ten times. This chain links TRBV20-1 with TRBJ2-5; D uncertain. The V end was cut by 1 base, the J end by 3 bases, with 9 bases between. The germline CDR1 and CDR2 sequences are DFQATT and SNEGSKA (reference sequence). The CDR3 contains 13 residues. CDR3 sequence reads: CSARADPEETQYF. In DNA, the CDR3 is TGCAGTGCTAGAGCGGACCCAGAAGAGACCCAGTACTTC.

CDR3 region: CASVGGYNEQFF. The CDR3 region has the DNA TGTGCCAGCGTAGGGGGCTACAATGAGCAGTTCTTC. V is TRBV6-2 or TRBV6-3 and J is TRBJ2-1; tentatively, D is TRBD1 (6 bases). Looked up from germline, CDR1 is MNHEY and CDR2 is SVGEGT. The CDR3 loop spans 12 amino acids. V lost 8 bases and J 3 bases, leaving 8 bases between the germline ends.

This clonotype was detected a few times. J is TRBJ2-5 and V is TRBV12-3 or TRBV12-4; D gene unclear. V was shortened by 2 bases and J by 2 bases, with 6 bases between the two germline ends. The CDR3 has 13 residues. CDR3 in amino acids: CASSLQLQETQYF. DNA for the CDR3: TGTGCCAGCAGTTTACAGCTTCAAGAGACCCAGTACTTC.

This clonotype was counted ten times or more. The chain is built from TRBV12-3 or TRBV12-4 and TRBJ1-1; 8 bases fit TRBD1. The CDR3 extends over 14 amino acids. The V and J ends lost 5 bases and 3 bases, in that order; junction bases with no gene match: 5. The CDR3 is CASSPSDRDTEAFF. CDR3 nucleotides: TGTGCCAGCAGTCCCTCGGACAGGGACACTGAAGCTTTCTTT.

This clonotype has a handful of counts. This chain joins TRBV11-2 and TRBJ2-3; 14 bases line up with TRBD2. CDR1 is SGHAT, CDR2 FQNNGV, per germline. The CDR3 is made up of 18 amino acids. J gave up 0 bases and V 4 bases, and 6 bases lay outside the gene matches. This CDR3 reads CASSSPGLAGASTDTQYF. Written as DNA, the CDR3 is TGTGCCAGCAGCTCCCCGGGACTAGCGGGGGCGAGCACAGATACGCAGTATTTT.

Only a few counts were recorded for this clonotype. The chain joins TRBV9 to TRBJ2-5, with D perhaps TRBD2 (6 bases). V lost 5 bases and J lost 7, with 12 bases in between. This CDR3 spans 12 amino acids. Germline CDR1 SGDLS, CDR2 YYNGEE. The chain's CDR3 is CASSPSEATQYF. In DNA form, the CDR3 reads TGTGCCAGCAGTCCTAGCGAGGCGACCCAGTACTTC.

The gene calls are TRBV29-1 and TRBJ1-1; D gene uncertain. The CDR3 sequence is 10 residues long. Trimming removed 6 bases at V and 2 bases at J, with 4 bases between. CDR1 and CDR2 from the germline V gene are SQVTM and ANQGSEA. The CDR3, as DNA: TGCAGCGTCGCCAACACTGAAGCTTTCTTT. This encodes CSVANTEAFF.

The V call is TRBV5-6, the J call TRBJ2-3; D unclear. CDR3 size: 16 residues. CDR1 and CDR2 (germline): SGHDT, YYEEEE. Trimming pared 0 bases from V and 0 bases from J, leaving 11 bases between. The CDR3 is CASSLAGRPSTDTQYF. The CDR3 region has the DNA TGTGCCAGCAGCTTGGCCGGGCGGCCTAGCACAGATACGCAGTATTTT.

The rearrangement joins TRBV7-8 to TRBJ2-1; 10 bases are a match to TRBD1. Per germline, CDR1 SGHVS and CDR2 FQNEAQ. The ends lost 6 bases at V and 8 bases at J; junction bases unmatched: 7. CDR3 length: 14 residues. The CDR3, as DNA: TGTGCCAGCAGGGGACAGGGGCCCTGGTATGAGCAGTTCTTC. The encoded protein is CASRGQGPWYEQFF.

This clonotype was recorded many times. V and J are TRBV5-6 and TRBJ2-1, with 13 nucleotides matching TRBD2. CDR1 is SGHDT and CDR2 is YYEEEE in the germline V gene. After removal of 4 bases from V and 0 bases from J, the junction contained 10 bases not matched to a gene. The CDR3 loop spans 19 amino acids. DNA of the CDR3: TGTGCCAGCAGCACCGGACTAGCGGGGGCCCCGAGCTCCTACAATGAGCAGTTCTTC. Residues: CASSTGLAGAPSSYNEQFF.

The chain carries TRBV20-1 and TRBJ2-4; D is unclear. V lost 3 bases and J 0 bases, leaving 6 bases between the germline ends. Germline values: CDR1 DFQATT, CDR2 SNEGSKA (reference sequence). The CDR3 has 13 residues. CDR3 bases: TGCAGTGCTAGTACTATAGCCAAAAACATTCAGTACTTC. Its translation: CSASTIAKNIQYF.

This clonotype was counted between two and nine times. The genes are TRBV5-1 and TRBJ2-5; D remains unclear. V lost 1 base, J lost 2 bases, and 9 bases lay in between. Germline V gene lookup returns CDR1 SGHRS and CDR2 YFSETQ. This CDR3 has 14 amino acids. The CDR3 DNA reads as TGCGCCAGCAGCTTGTTGGGCAGTCAAGAGACCCAGTACTTC. Translating gives CASSLLGSQETQYF.

In its sample, this clonotype was seen a few times. The V call is TRBV12-3 or TRBV12-4, the J call TRBJ2-1; D gene ambiguous. The V gene lost 3 bases and the J gene lost 2 bases, with 11 bases spanning the gap. The CDR3 totals 15 residues. CDR3 sequence (DNA): TGTGCCAGCAGTTTGAGAGTCGGTCCCTACAATGAGCAGTTCTTC. Protein sequence: CASSLRVGPYNEQFF.

V gene TRBV27 combines with J gene TRBJ2-7, with no clear D. The CDR3 covers 12 residues. V was cut by 6 bases and J by 6 bases, with 12 bases left in between. Germline V gene sequence: CDR1 MNHEY, CDR2 SMNVEV (reference sequence). CDR3 residues: CASSRPIGEQYF. As DNA, the CDR3 is TGTGCCAGCAGCCGACCCATCGGCGAGCAGTACTTC.

The chain combines TRBV30 with TRBJ2-5; 8 positions agree with TRBD2. Trimming at V came to 3 bases and at J to 4 bases, leaving 4 bases not matched to a gene. The CDR3 loop spans 13 amino acids. Germline-derived CDR1 and CDR2 are GTSNPN and SVGIG (reference sequence). The CDR3 sequence is CAWRREGLETQYF. CDR3 bases: TGTGCCTGGAGACGGGAGGGATTAGAGACCCAGTACTTC.

V and J are TRBV19 and TRBJ2-7, with D perhaps TRBD2 (6 bases). This CDR3 region has 14 residues. Trimming shortened V by 5 bases and J by 2 bases, and 13 bases separated the two germline ends. CDR1 is LNHDA and CDR2 is SQIVND in the germline V gene (reference sequence). CDR3 sequence reads: CASSEGTGPYEQYF. The CDR3, as DNA: TGTGCCAGTAGTGAGGGGACTGGACCCTACGAGCAGTACTTC. Filled out from reference TRBV19 and TRBJ2-7, the complete variable domain reads DGGITQSPKYLFRKEGQNVTLSCEQNLNHDAMYWYRQDPGQGLRLIYYSQIVNDFQKGDIAEGYSVSREKKESFPLTVTSAQKNPTAFYLCASSEGTGPYEQYFGPGTRLTVT.

The CDR3 sequence is CASSQRVPGGDNEQFF. CDR3 coding DNA: TGTGCCAGCAGCCAAAGGGTACCGGGGGGGGACAATGAGCAGTTCTTC. The chain employs TRBV12-3 or TRBV12-4 and TRBJ2-1; 8 nucleotides match TRBD2. The ends lost 6 bases at V and 5 bases at J; junction bases unmatched: 12. The CDR3 is 16 amino acids.

V is TRBV24-1 and J is TRBJ1-5; D may be TRBD1 (6 bases). Germline V gene sequence: CDR1 KGHDR, CDR2 SFDVKD. V lost 4 bases, J lost 1 base, and 16 bases lay in between. The length of the CDR3 is 17 residues. The CDR3 DNA sequence: TGTGCCACCAGTGACTCGACAGGACTTCCGAGCAATCAGCCCCAGCATTTT. Amino acid sequence: CATSDSTGLPSNQPQHF.